The 27 T cell receptor beta chains given below trace back to one sample, sequenced in a study of human T cells and chemical hapten exposure. The time point is: patch test 2, 6 weeks after DPC sensitization. Treatment in this sample: therapeutic diphenylcyclopropenone sensitization with weekly scalp DPC. TCRdb reanalysed the RACE reads using MiXCR and keeps one entry per CDR3 protein. The sample consists of about 96,000 distinct CDR3 sequences, about 9.3% of them appearing once. Sequences were derived from whole blood, sampled in connection with sensitization to the hapten diphenylcyclopropenone (DPC). Source of these receptors: a woman aged 40 to 55 with alopecia areata. Some clones in this sample may be carry-over from other donors' samples.

This clonotype was seen ten or more times. At one end, the junction sequence differs from germline, possibly due to a read error. This chain links TRBV7-2 with TRBJ2-7; tentatively, D is TRBD2 (6 bases). The CDR3 runs to 13 residues. Germline V gene sequence: CDR1 SGHTA, CDR2 FQGNSA. CDR3 nucleotides: TGTGCCAGCAGCTTTAACCTCCGGGACTCCGTTATATTC. Protein product: CASSFNLRDSVIF.

This clonotype showed up many times. This rearrangement joins TRBV18 to TRBJ1-2; D perhaps matches TRBD1 (5 bases). The V gene lost 5 bases and the J gene lost 4 bases, with 11 bases spanning the gap. There are 13 residues in the CDR3. Germline CDR1 and CDR2: KGHSH and LQKENI. CDR3 residues: CASSTDSSYGYTF. The CDR3 DNA reads TGTGCCAGCTCAACCGACAGCTCCTATGGCTACACCTTC.

This clonotype was seen a few times. The genes are TRBV21-1 and TRBJ2-7. TRBV21-1 is marked as a pseudogene. The CDR3 has 12 amino acids. The CDR3 coding sequence is TGTGCCAGCAGCAAATCGGGCTACGAGCAGTACTTC. Encoded protein: CASSKSGYEQYF.

In its sample, this clonotype was seen many times. V usage is TRBV24-1 and J usage is TRBJ2-4; 11 bases agree with TRBD1. The CDR3 totals 17 residues. Germline-derived CDR1 and CDR2 are KGHDR and SFDVKD. The V segment lost 4 bases and the J segment 0 bases; nucleotides outside the gene matches: 4. Here the CDR3 DNA reads TGTGCCACCAGTGACTCGGGACAGGGGGTAGCCAAAAACATTCAGTACTTC. Its translation is CATSDSGQGVAKNIQYF.

The chain couples TRBV18 to TRBJ2-7, with 8 bases lining up with TRBD1. Losses at the gene ends were 2 bases for V and 3 bases for J; bases not matched to a gene: 12. CDR1 is KGHSH and CDR2 is LQKENI in the germline V gene. The CDR3 covers 17 residues. The CDR3 nucleotides are TGTGCCAGCTCACCAACCCCCGTGCGACAGGGGTTCTACGAGCAGTACTTC. This sequence encodes CASSPTPVRQGFYEQYF.

This clonotype occurred many times. V gene TRBV3-1 combines with J gene TRBJ2-4; 8 bases are a match to TRBD1. This CDR3 comprises 13 residues. Per the germline V gene, CDR1 is LGHDT and CDR2 is YNNKEL (reference sequence). The junction had 2 bases not matched to a gene; V was cut back by 4 bases and J by 6 bases. In nucleotides, the CDR3 is TGTGCCAGCAGCCTCGGACAGGGAAACATTCAGTACTTC. This translates into CASSLGQGNIQYF. Based on the CDR3 plus reference TRBV3-1 and TRBJ2-4, the full variable domain is DTAVSQTPKYLVTQMGNDKSIKCEQNLGHDTMYWYKQDSKKFLKIMFSYNNKELIINETVPNRFSPKSPDKAHLNLHINSLELGDSAVYFCASSLGQGNIQYFGAGTRLSVL.

In this sample, this clonotype turned up many times. This chain uses TRBV6-6 with TRBJ1-6; the D is unclear. Germline CDR1 reads MNHNY; CDR2 reads SVGAGI (reference sequence). The germline V and J ends were trimmed by 2 bases and 8 bases, with 10 bases remaining between them. CDR3 length: 14 amino acids. In DNA form, the CDR3 reads TGTGCCAGCAGTTACGCCCTCTGGGATTCACCCCTCCACTTT. Its translation is CASSYALWDSPLHF.

In this sample, this clonotype turned up a few times. The chain uses TRBV23-1 and TRBJ2-7; no reliable D call. TRBV23-1 belongs to the ORF category, with a function that is uncertain. The CDR3 is made up of 13 amino acids. Trimming shortened V by 4 bases and J by 3 bases, and 10 bases separated the two germline ends. The CDR3 reads CASSLPPRYEQYF. The CDR3 bases are TGCGCCAGCAGTCTTCCTCCCCGCTACGAGCAGTACTTC.

At least ten counts were recorded for this clonotype. The chain links TRBV20-1 to TRBJ2-1, with TRBD2 as a possible D gene (5 bases). Germline V CDR1 and CDR2: DFQATT, SNEGSKA (reference sequence). The V end lost 5 bases, the J end lost 9 bases, and 8 bases lay between the germline ends. The length of the CDR3 is 10 residues. DNA of the CDR3: TGCAGTGCTGGGGAGACTGAGCAGTTCTTC. It yields the protein CSAGETEQFF.

This clonotype was recorded many times. The chain joins TRBV27 to TRBJ2-3; possible D gene TRBD1, 7 bases. Trimming removed 5 bases at V and 3 bases at J, with 12 bases between. Germline V CDR1 and CDR2: MNHEY, SMNVEV (reference sequence). This CDR3 is 14 amino acids long. As DNA, the CDR3 is TGTGCCAGCAGTACGACAGGGAGGACAGATACGCAGTATTTT. Protein: CASSTTGRTDTQYF.

This clonotype was found many times. The chain combines TRBV28 with TRBJ2-7, with 9 bases fitting TRBD2. The CDR3 consists of 13 residues. After removal of 2 bases from V and 12 bases from J, the junction contained 8 bases not matched to a gene. Germline CDR1 and CDR2: MDHEN and SYDVKM. The DNA of the CDR3 is TGTGCCAGCAGTTTAGATGCGGCGGGAGGGGTGTACTTC. This translates into CASSLDAAGGVYF.

This clonotype was picked up a small number of times. CDR3 region: CASSFGPSNQPQHF. CDR3 DNA: TGTGCCAGCAGCTTTGGACCGAGCAATCAGCCCCAGCATTTT. V is TRBV7-2 and J is TRBJ1-5; D is unresolved. The CDR3 runs to 14 residues. V was clipped by 3 bases and J by 1 base, with 7 bases between them. Germline V lookup: CDR1 SGHTA, CDR2 FQGNSA. Full variable domain (missing parts from reference TRBV7-2 and TRBJ1-5): GAGVSQSPSNKVTEKGKDVELRCDPISGHTALYWYRQSLGQGLEFLIYFQGNSAPDKSGLPSDRFSAERTGGSVSTLTIQRTQQEDSAVYLCASSFGPSNQPQHFGDGTRLSIL.

J is TRBJ2-7 and V is TRBV12-3 or TRBV12-4; D call uncertain. Deletions cut 3 bases from V and 0 bases from J, with 3 bases between. The CDR3 has 12 residues. In DNA, the CDR3 is TGTGCCAGCAGTTTGGTCTCCTACGAGCAGTACTTC. It translates to CASSLVSYEQYF.

This clonotype was seen a handful of times. The V gene is TRBV4-2, the J gene TRBJ1-5; D may be TRBD1 (5 bases). V lost 0 bases, J lost 11 bases, and 8 bases lay in between. CDR3 length equals 12 residues. CDR1 and CDR2 from the germline V gene are LGHNA and YNFKEQ. In nucleotides, the CDR3 is TGTGCCAGCAGCCAAGACCGGGGGTCCCAGCATTTT. This encodes CASSQDRGSQHF.

The table lists this clonotype with a few counts. The CDR3 sequence is CASSENRASSVLTF. The CDR3 region has the DNA TGTGCCAGCAGCGAGAACAGGGCCTCGTCCGTCCTGACTTTC. The chain is built from TRBV3-1 and TRBJ2-6; a weak D match, TRBD1 (6 bases). V was shortened by 5 bases and J by 12 bases, with 17 bases between the two germline ends. CDR1 and CDR2 from the germline V gene are LGHDT and YNNKEL (reference sequence). The CDR3 is 14 residues long.

This chain joins TRBV7-9 and TRBJ1-4; D remains ambiguous. Germline loops: CDR1 SEHNR, CDR2 FQNEAQ (reference sequence). The CDR3 extends over 14 amino acids. The V end was cut by 1 base, the J end by 5 bases, with 8 bases between. CDR3 residues: CASSLVSGNEKLFF. The CDR3 bases are TGTGCCAGCAGCTTAGTTTCTGGGAATGAAAAACTGTTTTTT. Looking up the rest from reference TRBV7-9 and TRBJ1-4 gives the full variable domain: DTGVSQNPRHKITKRGQNVTFRCDPISEHNRLYWYRQTLGQGPEFLTYFQNEAQLEKSRLLSDRFSAERPKGSFSTLEIQRTEQGDSAMYLCASSLVSGNEKLFFGSGTQLSVL.

The chain combines TRBV9 with TRBJ2-4; TRBD1 is a possible D gene (5 bases). CDR3 length equals 12 residues. Germline V gene data show CDR1 as SGDLS and CDR2 as YYNGEE. Trimming pared 4 bases from V and 8 bases from J, leaving 10 bases between. The CDR3 sequence is CASSLLGDIQYF. CDR3 sequence (DNA): TGTGCCAGCAGCCTCCTAGGGGACATTCAGTACTTC.

This clonotype showed up many times. V and J are TRBV20-1 and TRBJ1-4; TRBD1 matches at 7 bases. V shed 5 bases, J shed 3 bases, and the junction held 15 bases outside the gene matches. CDR1 is DFQATT and CDR2 is SNEGSKA in the germline V gene (reference sequence). The length of the CDR3 is 17 residues. CDR3 region: CSAQLFRGLEANEKLFF. The CDR3 DNA sequence: TGCAGTGCTCAACTATTTAGGGGGCTAGAAGCTAATGAAAAACTGTTTTTT.

This clonotype was observed a handful of times. The chain carries TRBV11-2 and TRBJ2-4, with a possible D match to TRBD1 (6 bases). This CDR3 has 17 residues. Germline CDR1 SGHAT, CDR2 FQNNGV. Trimming left V 6 bases short and J 0 bases short, with 18 bases between. The CDR3 loop reads CASRNPGTPLAKNIQYF. For the CDR3, the DNA is TGTGCCAGCAGAAACCCCGGGACACCCCTAGCCAAAAACATTCAGTACTTC.

At least ten counts were recorded for this clonotype. This rearrangement joins TRBV28 to TRBJ1-2; D not resolved. With 3 bases removed from V and 8 bases from J, the gap between germline ends came to 7 bases. CDR1 and CDR2 from the germline V gene are MDHEN and SYDVKM. This CDR3 region has 11 residues. CDR3 sequence (DNA): TGTGCCAGCAGTTTGGGCTGGGGCTACACCTTC. It encodes CASSLGWGYTF.

This clonotype was seen a few times. This chain connects TRBV4-2 to TRBJ1-2; D gene ambiguous. The germline CDR1 and CDR2 sequences are LGHNA and YNFKEQ. Trimming pared 0 bases from V and 2 bases from J, leaving 10 bases between. The CDR3 loop spans 15 amino acids. CDR3 DNA: TGTGCCAGCAGCCAAGAGAAACGGATGAACTATGGCTACACCTTC. Its translation is CASSQEKRMNYGYTF.

This clonotype was seen repeatedly, ten times or more. J is TRBJ2-3 and V is TRBV28, with no clear D. Trimming removed 11 bases at V and 0 bases at J, with 9 bases between. This CDR3 has 12 amino acids. From germline, CDR1 is MDHEN and CDR2 SYDVKM. The CDR3 reads CASKGSTDTQYF. Written as DNA, the CDR3 is TGTGCCTCGAAGGGAAGCACAGATACGCAGTATTTT. The full variable domain, rest sourced from reference TRBV28 and TRBJ2-3, is DVKVTQSSRYLVKRTGEKVFLECVQDMDHENMFWYRQDPGLGLRLIYFSYDVKMKEKGDIPEGYSVSREKKERFSLILESASTNQTSMYLCASKGSTDTQYFGPGTRLTVL.

The sample holds many counts of this clonotype. V is TRBV15 and J is TRBJ1-5; 7 bases fit TRBD1. CDR1 LNHNV and CDR2 YYDKDF come from the germline V gene (reference sequence). The CDR3 extends over 14 amino acids. Trimming took 5 bases from V and 8 from J; bases not matched to a gene: 9. The CDR3 here is CATSWRQGVEPQHF. CDR3 nucleotides: TGTGCCACCAGCTGGAGACAGGGTGTCGAGCCCCAGCATTTT.

This chain links TRBV2 with TRBJ2-1, with 13 bases fitting TRBD2. V lost 6 bases to trimming and J lost 6 bases; unmatched junction nucleotides: 5. The CDR3 sequence is 15 residues long. Germline V gene data show CDR1 as SNHLY and CDR2 as FYNNEI. CDR3 in amino acids: CASSGTSGEGNEQFF. In DNA, the CDR3 is TGTGCCAGCAGCGGGACTAGCGGGGAGGGCAATGAGCAGTTCTTC.

In its sample, this clonotype was seen a few times. The chain is built from TRBV3-1 and TRBJ2-7; TRBD2 might be the D (6 bases). The CDR3 length is 15 residues. Germline CDR1 LGHDT, CDR2 YNNKEL (reference sequence). V gave up 5 bases and J gave up 6 bases, with 20 bases separating them. In nucleotides, the CDR3 is TGTGCCAGCAGCGAAGCTGGGGGGAGAGGGCTCGAGCAGTACTTC. Its protein is CASSEAGGRGLEQYF.

This rearrangement joins TRBV28 to TRBJ2-7; 9 bases are shared with TRBD1. The CDR3 loop spans 14 amino acids. CDR1 is MDHEN and CDR2 is SYDVKM in the germline V gene. With 5 bases clipped from V and 6 bases from J, the junction kept 8 bases outside the gene matches. The CDR3 region has the DNA TGTGCCAGCAGTCCGGGGACAGGGCCTGGCGAGCAGTACTTC. Residues: CASSPGTGPGEQYF.

The rearrangement joins TRBV29-1 to TRBJ2-6, with TRBD2 identical over 7 bases. This CDR3 is built from 16 residues. Per germline, CDR1 SQVTM and CDR2 ANQGSEA. Trimming at V came to 6 bases and at J to 0 bases, leaving 8 bases not matched to a gene. CDR3: CSVVLAETSGANVLTF. CDR3 nucleotides: TGCAGCGTGGTCCTAGCGGAGACCTCTGGGGCCAACGTCCTGACTTTC.